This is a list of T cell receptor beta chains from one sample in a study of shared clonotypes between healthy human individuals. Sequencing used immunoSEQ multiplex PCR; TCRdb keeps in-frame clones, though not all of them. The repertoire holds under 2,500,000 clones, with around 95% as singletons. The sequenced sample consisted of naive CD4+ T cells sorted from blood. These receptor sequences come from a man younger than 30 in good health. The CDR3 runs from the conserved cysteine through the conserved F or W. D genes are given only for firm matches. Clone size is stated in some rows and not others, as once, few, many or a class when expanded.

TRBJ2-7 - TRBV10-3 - CAISGGWLAQTYEQYF TGTGCCATCAGTGGGGGATGGCTAGCGCAAACCTACGAGCAGTACTTC
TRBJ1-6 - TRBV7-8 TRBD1 CASSSGTGGSYNSPLHF TGTGCCAGCAGCTCCGGGACAGGGGGCTCCTATAATTCACCCCTCCACTTT
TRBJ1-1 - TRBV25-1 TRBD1 CASSERTGITEAFF TGTGCCAGCAGTGAACGGACAGGAATCACTGAAGCTTTCTTT
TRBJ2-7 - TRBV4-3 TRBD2 CASSRGLAGGPYEQYF TGCGCCAGCAGCCGAGGACTAGCGGGAGGGCCTTACGAGCAGTACTTC
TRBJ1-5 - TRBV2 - CASRDQGFNQPQHF TGTGCCAGCAGGGACCAGGGGTTCAATCAGCCCCAGCATTTT
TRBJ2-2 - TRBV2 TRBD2 CASSVERGSTGELFF TGTGCCAGCAGTGTCGAGCGGGGGTCCACCGGGGAGCTGTTTTTT
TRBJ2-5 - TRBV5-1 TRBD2 CASSFQAGGQETQYF TGCGCCAGCAGCTTTCAAGCGGGGGGCCAGGAGACCCAGTACTTC
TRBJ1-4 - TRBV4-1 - CASSQGSVNNEKLFF TGCGCCAGCAGCCAAGGCTCGGTAAACAATGAAAAACTGTTTTTT
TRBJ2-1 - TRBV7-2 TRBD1 CASSPGTGGYNEQFF TGTGCCAGCAGCCCAGGGACAGGGGGCTACAATGAGCAGTTCTTC
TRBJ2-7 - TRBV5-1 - CASSFWLGSYEQYF TGCGCCAGCAGCTTCTGGCTAGGGTCCTACGAGCAGTACTTC
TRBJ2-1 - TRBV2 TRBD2 CASSVTSGTSEQFF TGTGCCAGCAGTGTAACTAGCGGGACTAGTGAGCAGTTCTTC
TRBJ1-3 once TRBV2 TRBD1 CASRTGGEGNTIYF TGTGCCAGCAGGACAGGGGGCGAGGGAAACACCATATATTTT
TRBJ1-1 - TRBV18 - CASSPSPLEAFF TGTGCCAGCTCCCCCTCCCCTCTTGAAGCTTTCTTT
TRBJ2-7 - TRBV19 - CASSSYRGGGYEQYF TGTGCCAGTAGTTCCTACAGGGGAGGCGGCTACGAGCAGTACTTC
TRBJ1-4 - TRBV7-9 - CASSLAVDELFF TGTGCCAGCAGCTTAGCGGTGGACGAACTGTTTTTT
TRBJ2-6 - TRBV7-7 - CASSFNLGANVLTF TGTGCTAGCAGCTTTAACCTGGGGGCCAACGTCCTGACTTTC
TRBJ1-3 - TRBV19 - CASSFNTGTSGNTIYF TGTGCCAGTAGTTTCAATACAGGGACCTCTGGAAACACCATATATTTT